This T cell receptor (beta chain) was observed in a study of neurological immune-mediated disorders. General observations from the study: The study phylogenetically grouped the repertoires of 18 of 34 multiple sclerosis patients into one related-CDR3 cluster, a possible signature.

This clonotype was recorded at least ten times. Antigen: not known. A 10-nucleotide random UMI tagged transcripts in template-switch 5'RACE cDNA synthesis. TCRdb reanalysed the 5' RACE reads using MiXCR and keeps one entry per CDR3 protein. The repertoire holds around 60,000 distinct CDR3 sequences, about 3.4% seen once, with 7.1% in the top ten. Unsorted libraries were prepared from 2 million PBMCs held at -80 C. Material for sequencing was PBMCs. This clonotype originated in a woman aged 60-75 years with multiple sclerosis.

CDR3 in DNA: TGTGCCAGCAGCTCCTCAGGGGGCTCTCAGCCCCAGCATTTT. As protein: CASSSSGGSQPQHF. The gene calls are TRBV7-2 and TRBJ1-5; 8 positions agree with TRBD1. Germline assignment: CDR1 SGHTA and CDR2 FQGNSA. The CDR3 length is 14 residues. V gave up 4 bases and J gave up 6 bases; unmatched junction bases: 5.